The 7 T cell receptor beta chains presented below share a single source sample, sequenced in a study of OX40 agonist ivuxolimab in advanced cancers. Library construction relied on the immunoSEQ multiplex PCR assay. The source is immuneACCESS, and TCRdb retained only in-frame sequences with V and J called. Part of the clones is not carried over; for the studies checked, unresolved V genes explain less than half of this, and the remainder is unexplained. The sample has more than 85,000 clones on record, roughly 90% of them singletons. The ten largest clones take up less than 0.35% of the sample. The sequencing here drew on CD4+ or CD8+ T cells sorted from blood, taken in a trial of the OX40 agonist ivuxolimab. Receptors originate from an adult with an advanced solid tumor such as melanoma, head and neck, liver or kidney cancer.

The chain has TRBV5-5 and TRBJ1-2, with TRBD1 matching over 7 bases. The CDR3 is 15 amino acids. With 0 bases clipped from V and 2 bases from J, the junction kept 4 bases outside the gene matches. CDR1 and CDR2 from the germline V gene are SGHKS and YYEKEE (reference sequence). CDR3 DNA sequence: TGTGCCAGCAGCTTGGCTCCAGGGGGGAACTATGGCTACACCTTC. This sequence encodes CASSLAPGGNYGYTF.

The rearrangement links TRBV7-9 to TRBJ1-1, with a tentative D call TRBD1 (5 bases). Looked up from germline, CDR1 is SEHNR and CDR2 is FQNEAQ (reference sequence). Trimming removed 5 bases from V and 1 base from J, with 8 bases in between. This CDR3 has 13 residues. The CDR3 here is CASSLQGNTEAFF. CDR3 DNA sequence: TGTGCCAGCAGCCTCCAGGGGAACACTGAAGCTTTCTTT.

The chain has TRBV9 and TRBJ2-2, with 8 nucleotides matching TRBD1. Trimming took 4 bases from V and 0 from J; bases not matched to a gene: 2. Germline CDR1 is SGDLS and CDR2 is YYNGEE. This CDR3 contains 15 residues. CDR3 residues: CASSLDRANTGELFF. For the CDR3, the DNA is TGTGCCAGCAGCCTGGACAGGGCGAACACCGGGGAGCTGTTTTTT.

The chain couples TRBV7-2 to TRBJ2-7; D perhaps matches TRBD1 (6 bases). The germline CDR1 and CDR2 sequences are SGHTA and FQGNSA. V lost 5 bases to trimming and J lost 3 bases, with 8 bases between them. This CDR3 region has 12 residues. CDR3 region: CASSRDNYEQYF. CDR3 bases: TGTGCCAGCAGCCGGGACAACTACGAGCAGTACTTC.

V usage is TRBV7-3 and J usage is TRBJ2-2; D not resolved. This CDR3 is built from 12 residues. Trimming left V 5 bases short and J 2 bases short, with 3 bases between. CDR1 SGHTA and CDR2 FQGTGA come from the germline V gene. CDR3 sequence reads: CASSVNTGELFF. Written as DNA, the CDR3 is TGTGCCAGCAGCGTCAACACCGGGGAGCTGTTTTTT. The variable domain in full, completed from reference TRBV7-3 and TRBJ2-2, reads GAGVSQTPSNKVTEKGKYVELRCDPISGHTALYWYRQSLGQGPEFLIYFQGTGAADDSGLPNDRFFAVRPEGSVSTLKIQRTERGDSAVYLCASSVNTGELFFGEGSRLTVL.

The gene calls are TRBV7-9 and TRBJ1-1; D ambiguous. Trimming stripped 2 bases from V and 0 bases from J, with 7 bases between. Germline loops: CDR1 SEHNR, CDR2 FQNEAQ (reference sequence). This CDR3 has 14 amino acids. CDR3 sequence: CASSLTTVNTEAFF. CDR3 sequence (DNA): TGTGCCAGCAGCTTAACTACAGTGAACACTGAAGCTTTCTTT.

V is TRBV7-9 and J is TRBJ2-1, with 11 positions matching TRBD2. V was clipped by 5 bases and J by 4 bases; unmatched bases: 7. The CDR3 spans 16 residues. Germline CDR1 and CDR2: SEHNR and FQNEAQ (reference sequence). CDR3 amino acids: CASSPVGTSGYNEQFF. The CDR3 nucleotides are TGTGCCAGCAGCCCAGTAGGGACTAGCGGTTACAATGAGCAGTTCTTC.